This TCR beta chain was profiled in a study of OX40 agonist ivuxolimab in advanced cancers. Across the study: Checkpoint inhibitors had been given previously to roughly 40% of patients. General study findings and limits: CD8+ T cells were the subset that, on average, had more expanded clones than CD4+. At 0.1 to 3.0 mg/kg and by week 6, CD4+ and CD8+ T cells in the blood had expanded clonally.

This CDR3 region has 15 residues. CDR1 is SNHLY, CDR2 FYNNEI, per germline. V was shortened by 5 bases and J by 3 bases, with 14 bases between the two germline ends. A note on this clone: Its antigen is not identified.

Here immunoSEQ multiplex PCR was the method, and the copy in TCRdb shows in-frame clones only, minus some. This table holds 65,000 to 90,000 clones, around nine tenths found once. The sequenced sample was CD4+ or CD8+ T cells sorted from blood, obtained in a trial of the OX40 agonist ivuxolimab. This chain connects TRBV2 to TRBJ1-5, with no clear D. The source of this sequence is an adult with an advanced solid tumor such as melanoma, head and neck, liver or kidney cancer. The CDR3 coding sequence is TGTGCCAGCAGTCTTATAGTAATAGCCAATCAGCCCCAGCATTTT. Residues: CASSLIVIANQPQHF. The full variable domain, completed using reference TRBV2 and TRBJ1-5, is EPEVTQTPSHQVTQMGQEVILRCVPISNHLYFYWYRQILGQKVEFLVSFYNNEISEKSEIFDDQFSVERPDGSNFTLKIRSTKLEDSAMYFCASSLIVIANQPQHFGDGTRLSIL.